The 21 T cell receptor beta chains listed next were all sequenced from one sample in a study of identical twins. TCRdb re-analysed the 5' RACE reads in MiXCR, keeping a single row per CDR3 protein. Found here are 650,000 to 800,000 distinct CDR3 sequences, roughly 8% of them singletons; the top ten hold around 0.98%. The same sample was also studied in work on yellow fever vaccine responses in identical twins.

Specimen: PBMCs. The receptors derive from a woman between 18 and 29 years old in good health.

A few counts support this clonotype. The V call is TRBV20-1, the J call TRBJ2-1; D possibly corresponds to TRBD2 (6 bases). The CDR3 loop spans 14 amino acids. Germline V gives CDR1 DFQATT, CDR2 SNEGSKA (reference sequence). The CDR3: CSATPLGLSNEQFF. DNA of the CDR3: TGCAGCGCAACTCCCCTGGGACTCTCTAATGAGCAGTTCTTC.

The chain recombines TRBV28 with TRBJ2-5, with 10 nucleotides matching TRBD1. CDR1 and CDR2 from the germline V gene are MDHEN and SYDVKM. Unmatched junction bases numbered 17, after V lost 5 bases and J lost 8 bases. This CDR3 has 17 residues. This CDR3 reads CASSLNILPGQGSTQYF. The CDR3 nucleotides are TGTGCCAGCAGTCTCAACATACTACCGGGACAGGGGTCAACCCAGTACTTC.

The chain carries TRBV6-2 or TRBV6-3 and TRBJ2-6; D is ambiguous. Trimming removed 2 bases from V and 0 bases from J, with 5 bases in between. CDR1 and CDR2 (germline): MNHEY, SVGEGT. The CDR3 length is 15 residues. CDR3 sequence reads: CASSYKVSGANVLTF. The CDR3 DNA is TGTGCCAGCAGTTACAAGGTCTCTGGGGCCAACGTCCTGACTTTC.

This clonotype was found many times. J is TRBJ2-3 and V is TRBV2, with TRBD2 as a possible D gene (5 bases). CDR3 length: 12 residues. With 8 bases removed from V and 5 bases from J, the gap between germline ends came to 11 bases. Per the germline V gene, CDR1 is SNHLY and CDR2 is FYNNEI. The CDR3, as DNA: TGTGCCAGCGGGCCCGGAGGAGATACGCAGTATTTT. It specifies CASGPGGDTQYF.

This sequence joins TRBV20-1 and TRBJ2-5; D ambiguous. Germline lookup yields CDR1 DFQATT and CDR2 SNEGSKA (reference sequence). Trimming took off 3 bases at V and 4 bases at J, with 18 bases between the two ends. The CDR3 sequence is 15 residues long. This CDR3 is CSASPTSLSSETQYF. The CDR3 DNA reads TGCAGTGCTAGCCCAACCTCCCTTTCGTCAGAGACCCAGTACTTC.

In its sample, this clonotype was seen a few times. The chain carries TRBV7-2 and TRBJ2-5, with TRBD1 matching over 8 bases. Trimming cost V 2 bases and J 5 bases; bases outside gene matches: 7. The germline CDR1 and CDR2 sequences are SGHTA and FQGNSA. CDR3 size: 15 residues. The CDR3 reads CASSLRGTGGETQYF. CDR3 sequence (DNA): TGTGCCAGCAGCTTAAGGGGGACAGGCGGGGAGACCCAGTACTTC.

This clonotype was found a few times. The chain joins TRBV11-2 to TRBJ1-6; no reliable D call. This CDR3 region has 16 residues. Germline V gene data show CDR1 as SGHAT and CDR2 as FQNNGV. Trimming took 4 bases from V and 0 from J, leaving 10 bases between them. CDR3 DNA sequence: TGTGCCAGCAGCTGGGAGATTCCCTCCTATAATTCACCCCTCCACTTT. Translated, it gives CASSWEIPSYNSPLHF.

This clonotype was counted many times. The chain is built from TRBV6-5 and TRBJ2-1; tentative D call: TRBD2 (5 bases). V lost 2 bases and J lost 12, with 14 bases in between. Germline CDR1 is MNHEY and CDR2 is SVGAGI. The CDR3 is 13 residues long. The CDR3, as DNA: TGTGCCAGCAGTTACCTCAGCGGAGTAGGGCAGTTCTTC. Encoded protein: CASSYLSGVGQFF.

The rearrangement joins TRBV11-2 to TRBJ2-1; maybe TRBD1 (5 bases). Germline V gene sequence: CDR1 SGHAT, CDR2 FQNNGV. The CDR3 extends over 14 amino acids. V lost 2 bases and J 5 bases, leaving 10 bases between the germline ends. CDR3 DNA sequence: TGTGCCAGCAGCTTACCGACAGAGAACAATGAGCAGTTCTTC. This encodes CASSLPTENNEQFF.

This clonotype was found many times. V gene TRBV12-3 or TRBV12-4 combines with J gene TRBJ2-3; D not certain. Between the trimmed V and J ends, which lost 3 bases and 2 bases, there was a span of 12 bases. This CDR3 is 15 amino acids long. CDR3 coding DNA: TGTGCCAGCAGTTTTAGGGCTGGAATCACAGATACGCAGTATTTT. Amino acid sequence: CASSFRAGITDTQYF.

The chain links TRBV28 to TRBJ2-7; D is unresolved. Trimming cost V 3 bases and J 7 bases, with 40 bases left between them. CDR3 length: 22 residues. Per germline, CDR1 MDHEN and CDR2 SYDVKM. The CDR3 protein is CASSFLRQDAPKLPTSEFEQYF. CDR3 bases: TGTGCCAGCAGTTTTCTGCGGCAGGACGCTCCAAAGCTACCTACGAGTGAATTTGAGCAGTACTTC.

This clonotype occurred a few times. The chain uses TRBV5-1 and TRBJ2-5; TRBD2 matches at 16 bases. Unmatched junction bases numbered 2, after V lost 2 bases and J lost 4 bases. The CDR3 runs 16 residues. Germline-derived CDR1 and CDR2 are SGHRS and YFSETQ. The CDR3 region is CASSFGTSGGGETQYF. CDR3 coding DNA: TGCGCCAGCAGCTTCGGGACTAGCGGGGGGGGAGAGACCCAGTACTTC.

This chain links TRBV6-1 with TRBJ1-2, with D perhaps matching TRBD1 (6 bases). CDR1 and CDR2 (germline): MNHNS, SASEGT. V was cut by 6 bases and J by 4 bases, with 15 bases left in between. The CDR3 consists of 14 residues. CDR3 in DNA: TGTGCCAGCAGCCGGGACACCGGATCCTATGGCTACACCTTC. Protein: CASSRDTGSYGYTF.

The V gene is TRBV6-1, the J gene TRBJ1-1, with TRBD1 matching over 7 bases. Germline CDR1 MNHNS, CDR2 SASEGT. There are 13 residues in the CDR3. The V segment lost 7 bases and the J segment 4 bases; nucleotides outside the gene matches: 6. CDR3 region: CASTDRVSTEAFF. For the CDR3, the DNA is TGTGCCAGCACCGACAGGGTCAGCACTGAAGCTTTCTTT.

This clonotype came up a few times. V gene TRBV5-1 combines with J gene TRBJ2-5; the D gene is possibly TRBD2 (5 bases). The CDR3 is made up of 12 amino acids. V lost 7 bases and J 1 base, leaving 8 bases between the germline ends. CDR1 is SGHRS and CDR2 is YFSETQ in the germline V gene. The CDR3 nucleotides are TGCGCCAGCGGGGAGTCCCAAGAGACCCAGTACTTC. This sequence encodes CASGESQETQYF.

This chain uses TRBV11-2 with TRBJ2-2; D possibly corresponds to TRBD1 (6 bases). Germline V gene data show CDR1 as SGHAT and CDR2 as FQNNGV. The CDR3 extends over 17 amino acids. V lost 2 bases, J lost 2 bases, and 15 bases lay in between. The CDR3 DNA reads TGTGCCAGCAGCTTATATCCCAGGGGCGTAAACACCGGGGAGCTGTTTTTT. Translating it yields CASSLYPRGVNTGELFF.

DNA for the CDR3: TGTGCCAGCAGCCCCGGGATTACGGGGCGCGAGCAGTACTTC. Amino acids: CASSPGITGREQYF. The chain recombines TRBV7-8 with TRBJ2-7; D assignment may be TRBD1 or TRBD2 (5 bases each). CDR1 and CDR2 from the germline V gene are SGHVS and FQNEAQ. CDR3 length: 14 amino acids. The V end lost 5 bases, the J end lost 6 bases, and 17 bases lay between the germline ends.

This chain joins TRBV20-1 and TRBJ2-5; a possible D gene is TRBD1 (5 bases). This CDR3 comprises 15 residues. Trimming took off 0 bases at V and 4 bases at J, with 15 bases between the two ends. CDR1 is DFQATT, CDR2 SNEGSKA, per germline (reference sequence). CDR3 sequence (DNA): TGCAGTGCTAGAGACTCGGACACGTTCGGAGAGACCCAGTACTTC. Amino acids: CSARDSDTFGETQYF.

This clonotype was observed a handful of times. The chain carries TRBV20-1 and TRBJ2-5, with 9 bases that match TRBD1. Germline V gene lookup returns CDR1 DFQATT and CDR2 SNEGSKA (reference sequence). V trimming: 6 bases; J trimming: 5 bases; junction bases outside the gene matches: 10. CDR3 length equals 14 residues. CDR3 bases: TGCAGTGCGAAATCGGGACAGGGAACGGAGACCCAGTACTTC. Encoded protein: CSAKSGQGTETQYF.

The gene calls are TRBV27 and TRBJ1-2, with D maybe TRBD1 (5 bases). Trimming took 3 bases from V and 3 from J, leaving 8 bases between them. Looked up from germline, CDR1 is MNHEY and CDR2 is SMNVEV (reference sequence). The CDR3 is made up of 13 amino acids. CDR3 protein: CASSFQGYYGYTF. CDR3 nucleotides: TGTGCCAGCAGTTTTCAGGGCTACTATGGCTACACCTTC.

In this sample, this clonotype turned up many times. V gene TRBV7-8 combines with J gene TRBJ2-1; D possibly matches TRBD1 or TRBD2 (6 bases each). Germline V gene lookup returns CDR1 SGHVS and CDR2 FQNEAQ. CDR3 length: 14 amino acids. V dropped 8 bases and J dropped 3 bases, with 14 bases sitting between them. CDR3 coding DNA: TGTGCCAGCGGTTACAGGGAGGACTACAATGAGCAGTTCTTC. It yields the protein CASGYREDYNEQFF.